Following are 21 T cell receptor beta chains from one sample sequenced in a study of T cell repertoires in aging, cancer and after chemotherapy (dated by TCRdb to between 2017 and 2020). The instrument was an Illumina MiSeq. Rearranged TRB sequences spanning V, D and J segments were amplified in a multiplex touch-down PCR with a mixed TRB-A/B primer pool. TCRdb handled the public reads itself, with Q25 trimming in fastp and clone calling in MiXCR, and kept productive beta chains. Entries that share a CDR3 protein sequence are merged under the most common genes and DNA. For this sample there are some 10,000 distinct CDR3 sequences; less than 55% appear just once. The top ten constitute roughly 7.3% of the sample. TCR beta rearrangements were amplified from genomic DNA extracted from peripheral blood rather than from sorted cells or RNA. The sample was blood. The receptors were sampled from a human donor in good health.

This clonotype has only a few counts. The gene calls are TRBV27 and TRBJ1-2; D unresolved. This CDR3 is built from 13 residues. CDR1 MNHEY and CDR2 SMNVEV come from the germline V gene (reference sequence). V lost 2 bases to trimming and J lost 2 bases, with 6 bases between them. The CDR3 sequence: CASSLGVNYGYTF. The CDR3 nucleotides read TGTGCCAGCAGTTTAGGGGTGAACTATGGCTACACCTTC.

The V and J genes are TRBV6-1 and TRBJ1-3; D may be TRBD1 (6 bases). The CDR3 runs to 13 residues. V was pared by 11 bases and J by 1 base, with 12 bases between. Per germline, CDR1 MNHNS and CDR2 SASEGT. DNA of the CDR3: TGTGCCGGCGGACAGTTATCTGGAAACACCATATATTTT. Its translation is CAGGQLSGNTIYF.

The V and J genes are TRBV7-9 and TRBJ2-7; 8 nucleotides align to TRBD1. The V gene's germline CDR1 is SEHNR and CDR2 FQNEAQ (reference sequence). The trim removed 6 bases at V and 0 bases at J, leaving 10 bases unmatched. The CDR3 runs to 16 residues. DNA of the CDR3: TGTGCCAGCAGTCTTACCGACAGGGGAGGCTCCTACGAGCAGTACTTC. As protein: CASSLTDRGGSYEQYF.

This clonotype has a handful of counts. The rearrangement joins TRBV20-1 to TRBJ2-7; D might be TRBD1 (6 bases). V lost 6 bases and J lost 0, with 12 bases in between. Per the germline V gene, CDR1 is DFQATT and CDR2 is SNEGSKA (reference sequence). This CDR3 comprises 13 residues. CDR3 in amino acids: CSATRGRSYEQYF. Written as DNA, the CDR3 is TGCAGTGCAACCAGGGGACGCTCCTACGAGCAGTACTTC.

This clonotype was counted only a few times. CDR3 region: CASRLDSGYGYTF. The CDR3 region has the DNA TGTGCCAGCAGACTTGATTCAGGGTACGGCTACACCTTC. The J gene is TRBJ1-2, the V gene TRBV7-9; D perhaps matches TRBD1 (5 bases). This CDR3 has 13 amino acids. Germline V gene lookup returns CDR1 SEHNR and CDR2 FQNEAQ (reference sequence). V was shortened by 6 bases and J by 8 bases, with 16 bases between the two germline ends.

This chain links TRBV6-1 with TRBJ2-4; a weak D match, TRBD1 (6 bases). Germline V gene sequence: CDR1 MNHNS, CDR2 SASEGT. This CDR3 contains 16 residues. V dropped 6 bases and J dropped 0 bases, with 15 bases sitting between them. As DNA, the CDR3 is TGTGCCAGCAGGATACAGGGCAACCTAGCCAAAAACATTCAGTACTTC. This encodes CASRIQGNLAKNIQYF.

This clonotype is a singleton in its sample. V and J are TRBV20-1 and TRBJ2-1; 10 positions agree with TRBD2. The germline V gene encodes CDR1 DFQATT and CDR2 SNEGSKA (reference sequence). CDR3 length: 12 residues. J lost 10 bases, V lost 8 bases, and 8 bases had no gene match. This CDR3 reads CSTWLAGEEQFF. CDR3 bases: TGCAGTACCTGGCTAGCGGGAGAGGAGCAGTTCTTC.

V gene TRBV6-5 combines with J gene TRBJ2-2, with TRBD1 identical over 7 bases. CDR1 MNHEY and CDR2 SVGAGI come from the germline V gene. The V and J ends lost 5 bases and 1 base, in that order; junction bases with no gene match: 13. This CDR3 contains 18 residues. CDR3 sequence: CASSTSHRGQQNTGELFF. CDR3 bases: TGTGCCAGCAGTACTTCACACAGGGGACAGCAGAACACCGGGGAGCTGTTTTTT.

The table lists this clonotype with a few counts. The chain has TRBV6-2 or TRBV6-3 and TRBJ1-6; D is ambiguous. CDR1 and CDR2 from the germline V gene are MNHEY and SVGEGT. The germline V and J ends were trimmed by 6 bases and 15 bases, with 15 bases remaining between them. The CDR3 extends over 12 amino acids. The CDR3 region is CASSPGRANLHF. DNA of the CDR3: TGTGCCAGCAGCCCGGGGAGGGCTAACCTCCACTTT.

This rearrangement joins TRBV28 to TRBJ1-6, with 11 positions matching TRBD1. The length of the CDR3 is 15 residues. J lost 12 bases, V lost 6 bases, and 10 bases had no gene match. Germline lookup yields CDR1 MDHEN and CDR2 SYDVKM. The CDR3 nucleotides read TGTGCCAGCAGCTCTCCGGGGACAGGGGGTGTACCCCTCCACTTT. Its translation: CASSSPGTGGVPLHF.

The rearrangement links TRBV5-1 to TRBJ2-7, with 9 bases lining up with TRBD1. J was trimmed by 3 bases and V by 7 bases; bases with no gene match: 5. Germline values: CDR1 SGHRS, CDR2 YFSETQ. This CDR3 has 13 amino acids. CDR3 residues: CASPGQGDYEQYF. As DNA, the CDR3 is TGCGCCAGCCCGGGACAGGGCGACTACGAGCAGTACTTC.

The genes are TRBV20-1 and TRBJ1-2; maybe TRBD1 (5 bases). Per the germline V gene, CDR1 is DFQATT and CDR2 is SNEGSKA (reference sequence). This CDR3 is 15 amino acids long. Trimming shortened V by 4 bases and J by 7 bases, and 22 bases separated the two germline ends. The CDR3 reads CSATNGDSGVRGYTF. CDR3 DNA sequence: TGCAGTGCTACGAACGGCGACAGTGGGGTTCGTGGCTACACCTTC.

The chain joins TRBV25-1 to TRBJ1-4; no definite D call. The CDR3 runs to 16 residues. Looked up from germline, CDR1 is MGHDK and CDR2 is SYGVNS. Trimming took off 1 base at V and 0 bases at J, with 9 bases between the two ends. For the CDR3, the DNA is TGTGCCAGCAGTGAATGGCTGGGATCAACTAATGAAAAACTGTTTTTT. It translates to CASSEWLGSTNEKLFF.

This clonotype has a handful of counts. The chain has TRBV19 and TRBJ2-2, with no clear D. CDR3 length: 11 amino acids. V lost 2 bases to trimming and J lost 8 bases, with 3 bases between them. The germline gives CDR1 LNHDA, CDR2 SQIVND (reference sequence). The CDR3 DNA reads as TGTGCCAGTAGTATAACTGGGGAGCTGTTTTTT. This codes for CASSITGELFF.

The chain uses TRBV20-1 and TRBJ2-1; 7 nucleotides agree with TRBD2. Trimming cost V 3 bases and J 7 bases; bases outside gene matches: 12. The CDR3 runs 15 residues. From germline, CDR1 is DFQATT and CDR2 SNEGSKA (reference sequence). DNA for the CDR3: TGCAGTGCTAGTATCTGGACTAGTAGTCAGAATGAGCAGTTCTTC. Protein product: CSASIWTSSQNEQFF.

The CDR3 protein is CASSLEKANYGYTF. The CDR3 DNA follows: TGCGCCAGCAGCCTGGAGAAAGCTAACTATGGCTACACCTTC. J is TRBJ1-2 and V is TRBV4-3, with D uncertain. CDR1 is LGHNA and CDR2 is YSLEER in the germline V gene. This CDR3 comprises 14 residues. Trimming shortened V by 4 bases and J by 0 bases, and 9 bases separated the two germline ends.

Comment on this clonotype: At one of its ends the junction is not consistent with the germline gene, which may arise from a read error. The CDR3 bases are TGTGCCAGCAGTGACTCAAGGACACAACATAATCAGCCCCAGCATTTT. Translation: CASSDSRTQHNQPQHF. The chain uses TRBV6-5 and TRBJ1-5, with D maybe TRBD1 (5 bases). The CDR3 runs to 16 residues. CDR1 is MNHEY and CDR2 is SVGAGI in the germline V gene.

This clonotype was found a few times. V gene TRBV20-1 combines with J gene TRBJ2-1, with D unresolved. V lost 0 bases and J 12 bases, leaving 9 bases between the germline ends. The length of the CDR3 is 11 residues. Germline V CDR1 and CDR2: DFQATT, SNEGSKA (reference sequence). CDR3 loop: CSARDFKGQFF. The CDR3 region has the DNA TGCAGTGCTAGAGACTTCAAGGGGCAGTTCTTC.

On this clonotype itself: No conserved phenylalanine or tryptophan is present at the end of the CDR3, so a read error is the likely explanation. The chain combines TRBV30 with TRBJ2-7, with 9 bases matching TRBD1. CDR1 and CDR2 from the germline V gene are GTSNPN and SVGIG (reference sequence). The junction had 4 bases not matched to a gene; V was cut back by 2 bases and J by 2 bases. The CDR3 runs to 14 residues. The CDR3: CAWSTGTGTYEQYL. As DNA, the CDR3 is TGTGCCTGGAGTACCGGGACAGGGACCTACGAGCAGTACTTA.

In this sample, this clonotype turned up a few times. The chain joins TRBV30 to TRBJ1-2; D not resolved. Germline CDR1 reads GTSNPN; CDR2 reads SVGIG (reference sequence). The V end was cut by 0 bases, the J end by 1 base, with 9 bases between. CDR3 length equals 14 residues. CDR3 loop: CAWSVYRVNYGYTF. CDR3 nucleotides: TGTGCCTGGAGTGTATACAGAGTTAACTATGGCTACACCTTC.

V and J are TRBV7-2 and TRBJ2-1; perhaps TRBD2 as D (7 bases). The CDR3 consists of 15 residues. CDR1 SGHTA and CDR2 FQGNSA come from the germline V gene. The V end was cut by 5 bases, the J end by 3 bases, with 14 bases between. As DNA, the CDR3 is TGTGCCAGCAGCCTAGGGGGGGGCCTCTACAATGAGCAGTTCTTC. It yields the protein CASSLGGGLYNEQFF. The complete variable domain, with remaining parts taken from reference TRBV7-2 and TRBJ2-1, reads GAGVSQSPSNKVTEKGKDVELRCDPISGHTALYWYRQSLGQGLEFLIYFQGNSAPDKSGLPSDRFSAERTGGSVSTLTIQRTQQEDSAVYLCASSLGGGLYNEQFFGPGTRLTVL.